Presented here are 11 T cell receptor beta chains from one specimen sequenced in a study of CD8+ T cells in alopecia areata. CD4, CD8alpha, NKG2D, NKG2ACE and other markers guided sorting of pooled cutaneous lymph node cells. Following extraction, RNA underwent reverse transcription to cDNA, which served as the sequencing template. This table comes from immunoSEQ multiplex PCR, and its TCRdb copy is limited to in-frame clones, with some not included. Recorded here are approximately 300,000 clones, none singletons. The sample taken for sequencing was CD4+ T cells sorted from a lymph node. These receptors were obtained from a C3H/HeJ mouse with alopecia areata. Mouse MHC haplotype: H2-k.

This clone has just a few counts. Mouse germline and gene names are used. The read comes to an end 4 residues before the CDR3 does, leaving the germline J gene to fill in the end. In the same sample, other DNA sequences code for this CDR3. The chain couples TRBV19 to TRBJ1-2; 8 nucleotides match TRBD1. CDR3 length equals 14 residues. Germline V gene data show CDR1 as FNHDT and CDR2 as SITEND (reference sequence). Germline trimming cut 4 bases from V and 2 bases from J; bases unmatched to any gene: 4. CDR3: CASSPTGGNSDYTF. CDR3 DNA, as far as it was read: TGTGCCAGCAGTCCCACAGGGGGGAACTCC.

With regard to this clone: Mouse names are used for the genes. The CDR3 end is not reached by the read, which stops 4 residues before it; the germline J gene fills it in. The rearrangement joins TRBV1 to TRBJ1-1; D is ambiguous. In germline, CDR1 is NSQYPW, CDR2 LRSPGD (reference sequence). Trimming pared 4 bases from V and 0 bases from J, leaving 9 bases between. The CDR3 consists of 14 residues. The sequenced CDR3 bases are TGCACCTGCAGTGGTGACACGGCAAACACA. Translated, it gives CTCSGDTANT. The complete CDR3 reads CTCSGDTANTEVFF.

A word on this clone: The gene names given are mouse names. The CDR3 end lies 4 residues beyond the end of the read and is filled in from the germline J gene. The gene calls are TRBV19 and TRBJ2-3; 7 bases are shared with TRBD1. Per germline, CDR1 FNHDT and CDR2 SITEND (reference sequence). Trimming removed 5 bases from V and 0 bases from J; junction bases left unmatched: 3. CDR3 length equals 14 residues. CDR3 region: CASSRRGSAETLYF. CDR3 DNA, as far as it was read: TGTGCCAGCAGCCGCAGGGGGAGTGCAGAA. Complete variable domain (other parts from reference TRBV19 and TRBJ2-3): GGIITQTPKFLIGQEGQKLTLKCQQNFNHDTMYWYRQDSGKGLRLIYYSITENDLQKGDLSEGYDASREKKSSFSLTVTSAQKNEMAVFLCASSRRGSAETLYFGSGTRLTVL.

Regarding this clone: This may be a read error, as it is one base from a much larger clone. Germline and genes here are mouse. Read coverage stops 3 residues before the CDR3 terminus; the germline J gene supplies the remainder. This chain connects TRBV19 to TRBJ1-6; unclear D gene. TRBJ1-6 qualifies as an ORF whose function is uncertain. Looked up from germline, CDR1 is FNHDT and CDR2 is SITEND (reference sequence). The length of the CDR3 is 14 residues. Trimming pared 5 bases from V and 0 bases from J, leaving 6 bases between. The CDR3 region is CASSHNSYNSPLYF. Incomplete CDR3 DNA: TGTGCCAGCAGCCATAATTCCTATAATTCGCCC.

This clone was picked up a small number of times. The genes are named according to mouse. The read comes to an end 4 residues before the CDR3 does, leaving the germline J gene to fill in the end. This rearrangement joins TRBV14 to TRBJ2-7, with 7 bases matching TRBD1. Germline-derived CDR1 and CDR2 are SGHDT and FRDEAV. This CDR3 has 13 amino acids. CDR3 in amino acids: CASSFPDRDEQYF. The DNA read from the CDR3 is TGTGCCAGCAGTTTCCCCGACAGGGAT.

As concerns this clone: The germline and genes are mouse ones. The read ends 4 residues shy of where the CDR3 ends; the end is completed using the germline J gene. The chain is built from TRBV16 and TRBJ2-5; 9 positions match TRBD2. The CDR3 runs to 13 residues. Germline V gene lookup returns CDR1 SGHSA and CDR2 FRNQAP. The CDR3 bases that were read are TGTGCCCCGGCTGGGGGGGTCCAAGAC. It is translated as CAPAGGVQD. The CDR3 in its entirety is CAPAGGVQDTQYF.

This clone turned up a few times. Gene names are mouse gene names. The DNA ends 4 residues before the CDR3 does, and the rest of the CDR3 is filled in from the germline J gene. This sample also contains other DNA sequences that code for the same CDR3. The V gene is TRBV13-2, the J gene TRBJ1-2; D gene unclear. The germline CDR1 and CDR2 sequences are NNHNN and SYGAGS (reference sequence). V lost 2 bases and J 1 base, leaving 6 bases between the germline ends. The CDR3 spans 13 residues. The CDR3 loop reads CASGEQKNSDYTF. The CDR3 DNA, read in part, is TGTGCCAGCGGTGAACAGAAAAACTCC.

This clone was seen repeatedly, ten times or more. The germline and genes are mouse ones. The CDR3 is cut off 4 residues early in the read; its end comes from the germline J gene. The chain links TRBV13-3 to TRBJ1-2; D may be TRBD1 (6 bases). CDR3 length: 13 residues. Between the trimmed V and J ends, which lost 3 bases and 3 bases, there was a span of 9 bases. Germline CDR1 is NNHDY and CDR2 is SYVADS. The part of the CDR3 DNA that was read is TGTGCCAGCAGTGCAGGGGCTGACTCC. It is translated as CASSAGADS. The whole CDR3 sequence reads CASSAGADSDYTF.

Notes on this clone: At one boundary the junction diverges from the germline segment, which might be a read error. The genes and germline here are from mouse. The read stops 4 residues short of the end of the CDR3; the missing end is completed from the germline J gene. The chain is built from TRBV19 and TRBJ1-1; the D is unclear. This CDR3 region has 11 residues. Germline assignment: CDR1 FNHDT and CDR2 SITEND (reference sequence). The sequenced part of the CDR3 DNA is TGTGCCAGCAGTATTAACAGA. It specifies CASSINR. Given in full, the CDR3 is CASSINREVFF.

Concerning this clone itself: A single base separates this from a much larger clone, so it may be a read error. Any gene name here is a mouse gene name. The CDR3 end lies 4 residues beyond the end of the read and is filled in from the germline J gene. The chain has TRBV13-1 and TRBJ2-1, with TRBD1 identical over 9 bases. Germline lookup yields CDR1 NSHNY and CDR2 SYGAGN. This CDR3 is 13 amino acids long. J gave up 3 bases and V 6 bases, and 1 base lay outside the gene matches. This chain's CDR3 is CASTTGGYAEQFF. The CDR3 DNA, read in part, is TGTGCCAGCACGACAGGGGGCTATGCT.

This clone has just a few counts. Gene names denote mouse genes. The missing CDR3 end, 4 residues past where the read stops, is filled in from the germline J gene. The chain recombines TRBV1 with TRBJ2-3; TRBD1 matches at 8 bases. The V segment lost 4 bases and the J segment 3 bases; nucleotides outside the gene matches: 3. The CDR3 covers 14 residues. CDR1 is NSQYPW, CDR2 LRSPGD, per germline (reference sequence). The covered CDR3 bases are TGCACCTGCAGTGGCAGGGGGCCGGCAGAA. It specifies CTCSGRGPAE. The entire CDR3 reads CTCSGRGPAETLYF.